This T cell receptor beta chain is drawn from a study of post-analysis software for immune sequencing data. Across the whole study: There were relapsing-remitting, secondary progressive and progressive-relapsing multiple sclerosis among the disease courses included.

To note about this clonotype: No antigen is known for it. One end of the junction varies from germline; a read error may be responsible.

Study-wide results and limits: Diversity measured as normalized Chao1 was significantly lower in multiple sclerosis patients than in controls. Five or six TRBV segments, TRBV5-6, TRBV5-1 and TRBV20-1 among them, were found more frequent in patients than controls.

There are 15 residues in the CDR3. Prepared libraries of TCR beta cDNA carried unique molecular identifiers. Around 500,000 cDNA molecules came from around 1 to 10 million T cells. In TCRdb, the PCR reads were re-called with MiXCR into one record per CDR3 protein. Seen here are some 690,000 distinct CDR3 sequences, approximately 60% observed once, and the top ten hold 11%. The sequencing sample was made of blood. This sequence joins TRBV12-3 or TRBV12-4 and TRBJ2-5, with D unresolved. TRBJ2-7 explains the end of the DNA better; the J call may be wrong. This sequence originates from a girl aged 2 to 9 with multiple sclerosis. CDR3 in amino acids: CAGSSTIPGGYEQYF. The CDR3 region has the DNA TGTGCCGGCAGTTCTACTATCCCGGGTGGATACGAGCAGTACTTC.